One sample yielded the 4 T cell receptor beta chains listed below, sequenced in a study of graft-versus-host responses after intestinal transplantation. Data came from immunoSEQ multiplex PCR; TCRdb stores just in-frame clones and leaves some out. The data hold about 90,000 clones, with about 94% observed a single time. No antigen has been assigned to these receptors. Material: unstimulated CD4+ T cells sorted from spleen or lymph node cells, obtained before transplant. The receptors shown here come from a human donor who was the organ donor for an intestinal transplant.

This rearrangement joins TRBV5-1 to TRBJ2-2; D possibly corresponds to TRBD2 (6 bases). CDR1 SGHRS and CDR2 YFSETQ come from the germline V gene. The CDR3 is made up of 15 amino acids. The V end lost 0 bases, the J end lost 6 bases, and 12 bases lay between the germline ends. The CDR3 sequence: CASSLAVGSSGELFF. CDR3 coding DNA: TGCGCCAGCAGCTTGGCTGTCGGGAGTTCCGGGGAGCTGTTTTTT.

The chain recombines TRBV5-1 with TRBJ2-7; D may correspond to TRBD1 or TRBD2 (5 bases each). The CDR3 sequence is 15 residues long. V lost 0 bases, J lost 2 bases, and 12 bases lay in between. The germline V gene encodes CDR1 SGHRS and CDR2 YFSETQ. CDR3 in DNA: TGCGCCAGCAGCTTGGTCGGGACGGGTACCTACGAGCAGTACTTC. Translating it yields CASSLVGTGTYEQYF.

The chain carries TRBV11-3 and TRBJ2-1; D is possibly TRBD2 (7 bases). The CDR3 extends over 15 amino acids. The germline V gene has CDR1 SGHNT and CDR2 YENEEA. Between the trimmed V and J ends, which lost 0 bases and 8 bases, there was a span of 14 bases. CDR3 sequence: CASSLDRGANDEQFF. Written as DNA, the CDR3 is TGTGCCAGCAGCTTAGATCGGGGGGCCAACGATGAGCAGTTCTTC.

The V call is TRBV2, the J call TRBJ1-1, with TRBD1 as a possible D gene (6 bases). Trimming took 6 bases from V and 1 from J, leaving 15 bases between them. Germline CDR1 reads SNHLY; CDR2 reads FYNNEI. The CDR3 consists of 15 residues. For the CDR3, the DNA is TGTGCCAGCAGGGCTAGGGACACATGGAACACTGAAGCTTTCTTT. Translating gives CASRARDTWNTEAFF. Full variable domain (rest looked up from reference TRBV2 and TRBJ1-1): EPEVTQTPSHQVTQMGQEVILRCVPISNHLYFYWYRQILGQKVEFLVSFYNNEISEKSEIFDDQFSVERPDGSNFTLKIRSTKLEDSAMYFCASRARDTWNTEAFFGQGTRLTVV.